This TCR beta chain was identified in a study of blood T cell repertoires in COVID-19. Study background: Specimens from acute and convalescent COVID-19 originated in the United States, Italy and Spain. PBMCs, B-cell-depleted T cells, or T cells provided the cDNA or gDNA that made up the material.

Per the original methods: Reference gene primer amplification gave estimated nucleated cell counts. The protocol was immunoSEQ multiplex PCR, while the TCRdb copy is restricted to in-frame clones and leaves out a portion. V and J calls and clone size are those listed in that table; D and trimming were worked out from the DNA. This sample yields some 200,000 clones, of which 87% are seen a single time; 10% to 13% belongs to the top ten. V was shortened by 5 bases and J by 5 bases, with 18 bases between the two germline ends. The V gene's germline CDR1 is MNHEY and CDR2 SMNVEV (reference sequence). This CDR3 has 15 amino acids.

The gene calls are TRBV27 and TRBJ2-5, with D maybe TRBD1 (6 bases). This clonotype was obtained from a man younger than 35 with acute COVID-19. The material sequenced was PBMCs or T cells enriched from blood (not recorded which). Written as DNA, the CDR3 is TGTGCCAGCAGTCTCTATCAGGGGCCCCGGGAGACCCAGTACTTC. It yields the protein CASSLYQGPRETQYF.